The 17 T cell receptor beta chains in this list originate from one sample, sequenced in a study of spatial heterogeneity in lung cancer. Study-level findings and limits: In tumors, expanded intratumoral alpha and beta TCR counts tracked mutation counts.

These receptors' antigens are unknown. As for time point: sample taken at primary tumor resection. TCRdb fed the 5' RACE reads into MiXCR, producing one record per CDR3 protein. The sample has some 4,500 distinct CDR3 sequences; approximately 7% are singletons. The specimen comprised lung tumor tissue, sampled at surgery. The receptors here all came from a male donor with early-stage non-small cell lung cancer.

The table lists this clonotype with many counts. The CDR3 sequence: CASSYRTGGTYEQYF. CDR3 coding DNA: TGCGCCAGCAGTTATAGGACAGGGGGAACCTACGAGCAGTACTTC. The V call is TRBV4-1, the J call TRBJ2-7; 10 nucleotides match TRBD1. This CDR3 has 15 residues. Trimming took 6 bases from V and 2 from J; bases not matched to a gene: 7. Germline CDR1 and CDR2: MGHRA and YSYEKL.

This clonotype was seen repeatedly, ten times or more. V is TRBV5-1 and J is TRBJ2-5; 11 bases agree with TRBD2. Germline V gene data show CDR1 as SGHRS and CDR2 as YFSETQ. This CDR3 is 15 amino acids long. Unmatched junction bases numbered 6, after V lost 4 bases and J lost 4 bases. CDR3 protein: CASSPPGLAGETQYF. DNA of the CDR3: TGCGCCAGCAGCCCGCCAGGACTAGCGGGAGAGACCCAGTACTTC.

This clonotype was detected ten times or more. The chain employs TRBV2 and TRBJ1-2, with no clear D. The CDR3 spans 12 residues. CDR1 is SNHLY and CDR2 is FYNNEI in the germline V gene. Deletions cut 8 bases from V and 0 bases from J, with 7 bases between. Here the CDR3 reads CASGLANYGYTF. The CDR3 DNA reads TGTGCCAGCGGTTTAGCTAACTATGGCTACACCTTC. Complete variable domain (other parts from reference TRBV2 and TRBJ1-2): EPEVTQTPSHQVTQMGQEVILRCVPISNHLYFYWYRQILGQKVEFLVSFYNNEISEKSEIFDDQFSVERPDGSNFTLKIRSTKLEDSAMYFCASGLANYGYTFGSGTRLTVV.

In its sample, this clonotype was seen a few times. The chain has TRBV9 and TRBJ2-2; D is unclear. CDR1 SGDLS and CDR2 YYNGEE come from the germline V gene. The CDR3 is 15 residues long. Trimming pared 0 bases from V and 7 bases from J, leaving 13 bases between. CDR3: CASSVATGRSGELFF. The CDR3 DNA sequence: TGTGCCAGCAGCGTAGCTACGGGTCGGAGCGGGGAGCTGTTTTTT. Full variable domain (rest looked up from reference TRBV9 and TRBJ2-2): DSGVTQTPKHLITATGQRVTLRCSPRSGDLSVYWYQQSLDQGLQFLIQYYNGEERAKGNILERFSAQQFPDLHSELNLSSLELGDSALYFCASSVATGRSGELFFGEGSRLTVL.

This clonotype ranks as medium-sized (0.01 to 0.1%). This chain links TRBV28 with TRBJ1-4; D not resolved. V lost 7 bases and J 5 bases, leaving 17 bases between the germline ends. Germline V gene lookup returns CDR1 MDHEN and CDR2 SYDVKM. This CDR3 has 15 residues. CDR3 loop: CASIRQLSTNEKLFF. CDR3 nucleotide sequence: TGTGCCAGCATCAGGCAGCTCAGCACAAATGAAAAACTGTTTTTT.

By sample fraction, this clonotype is medium-sized. The chain is built from TRBV7-8 and TRBJ2-5; D may be TRBD1 or TRBD2 (5 bases each). Germline V gives CDR1 SGHVS, CDR2 FQNEAQ. The CDR3 has 15 residues. Between the trimmed V and J ends, which lost 0 bases and 2 bases, there was a span of 10 bases. For the CDR3, the DNA is TGTGCCAGCAGCTTAGCTGGTGGGGGTCAAGAGACCCAGTACTTC. Its translation: CASSLAGGGQETQYF.

This clonotype has a count of ten or more. The chain links TRBV25-1 to TRBJ2-3; D uncertain. CDR3 size: 13 residues. Germline loops: CDR1 MGHDK, CDR2 SYGVNS. Between the trimmed V and J ends, which lost 4 bases and 6 bases, there was a span of 11 bases. CDR3 protein: CASSASTGDTQYF. CDR3 nucleotides: TGTGCCAGCAGTGCTTCCACCGGCGATACGCAGTATTTT.

This clonotype was seen many times. The chain carries TRBV28 and TRBJ2-2; D is undetermined. In germline, CDR1 is MDHEN, CDR2 SYDVKM. This CDR3 comprises 13 residues. V dropped 3 bases and J dropped 0 bases, with 2 bases sitting between them. CDR3 loop: CASSFSNTGELFF. The CDR3, as DNA: TGTGCCAGCAGTTTCTCGAACACCGGGGAGCTGTTTTTT.

This clonotype is judged medium-sized. The chain has TRBV7-8 and TRBJ1-2, with D possibly TRBD1 on 6 matching bases. Between the trimmed V and J ends, which lost 5 bases and 4 bases, there was a span of 17 bases. Germline-derived CDR1 and CDR2 are SGHVS and FQNEAQ. This CDR3 has 15 amino acids. The CDR3 nucleotides read TGTGCCAGCAGCGGAGGGGGGTCCGCCAGCTATGGCTACACCTTC. Residues: CASSGGGSASYGYTF.

In its sample, this clonotype was seen many times. The gene calls are TRBV20-1 and TRBJ2-1; D might be TRBD1 or TRBD2, each matching 5 bases. Trimming stripped 2 bases from V and 3 bases from J, with 11 bases between. The CDR3 sequence is 14 residues long. CDR1 and CDR2 from the germline V gene are DFQATT and SNEGSKA (reference sequence). Written as DNA, the CDR3 is TGCAGTGCTAGATTGGGACCGAACTACAATGAGCAGTTCTTC. Amino acids: CSARLGPNYNEQFF.

This clonotype was recorded at least ten times. The CDR3 coding sequence is TGTGCCAGCAGCTTGTTCCCGGGACAGGGGGCAGATACGCAGTATTTT. It specifies CASSLFPGQGADTQYF. J is TRBJ2-3 and V is TRBV4-2; 11 bases match TRBD1. V lost 5 bases and J lost 4; bases outside the gene matches: 8. The CDR3 has 16 residues. Germline V gene sequence: CDR1 LGHNA, CDR2 YNFKEQ.

In this sample, this clonotype is medium-sized (0.01 to 0.1%). V and J are TRBV5-4 and TRBJ2-2; 8 bases agree with TRBD1. CDR1 and CDR2 from the germline V gene are SGHNT and YYREEE (reference sequence). V shed 3 bases and J 2 bases; nucleotides not matched to a gene: 9. This CDR3 contains 17 residues. CDR3 protein: CASSWAPGQANTGELFF. The DNA of the CDR3 is TGTGCCAGCAGCTGGGCCCCGGGACAGGCTAACACCGGGGAGCTGTTTTTT.

This clonotype was counted ten times or more. This chain joins TRBV28 and TRBJ2-3; 15 positions agree with TRBD2. Germline CDR1 and CDR2: MDHEN and SYDVKM. This CDR3 comprises 17 residues. After removal of 3 bases from V and 6 bases from J, the junction contained 7 bases not matched to a gene. In DNA form, the CDR3 reads TGTGCCAGCAGTTTGGGACTAGCGGGGGGTGGGAGTGATACGCAGTATTTT. Its translation is CASSLGLAGGGSDTQYF.

This clonotype rates as medium-sized (0.01 to 0.1%). The V gene is TRBV27, the J gene TRBJ1-3; the D is unclear. CDR1 MNHEY and CDR2 SMNVEV come from the germline V gene (reference sequence). The CDR3 spans 15 residues. Trimming cost V 7 bases and J 0 bases, with 13 bases left between them. As DNA, the CDR3 is TGTGCCAGCATGGGCATCCGAGGCTCTGGAAACACCATATATTTT. Amino acids: CASMGIRGSGNTIYF.

This clonotype is medium-sized (0.01 to 0.1%) in the sample. V gene TRBV28 combines with J gene TRBJ1-6; D gene uncertain. The length of the CDR3 is 15 residues. Germline-derived CDR1 and CDR2 are MDHEN and SYDVKM. Trimming removed 6 bases at V and 8 bases at J, with 17 bases between. The CDR3 coding sequence is TGTGCCAGCAGCCTCCCCCTGCAGGCATATTCACCCCTCCACTTT. Protein product: CASSLPLQAYSPLHF.

The chain couples TRBV5-1 to TRBJ1-1, with TRBD1 matching 8 bases. This CDR3 is 14 amino acids long. In germline, CDR1 is SGHRS, CDR2 YFSETQ. The V gene end was trimmed by 3 bases and the J gene end by 3 bases; junction bases not matched to a gene: 4. Written as DNA, the CDR3 is TGCGCCAGCAGCTGGGGACAGGAATACACTGAAGCTTTCTTT. It translates to CASSWGQEYTEAFF.

This clonotype came up many times. The CDR3 spells CASRLAGGVHEQFF. Here the CDR3 DNA reads TGTGCCAGCCGCCTAGCGGGAGGCGTCCATGAGCAGTTCTTC. This chain connects TRBV19 to TRBJ2-1; TRBD2 aligns across 11 bases. Germline V gives CDR1 LNHDA, CDR2 SQIVND (reference sequence). The CDR3 loop spans 14 amino acids. V lost 9 bases to trimming and J lost 8 bases; unmatched junction nucleotides: 9.